What follows describes a single T cell receptor beta chain. As originally analysed: Estimation of nucleated cell counts was performed using reference gene primer amplification. Profiled with immunoSEQ multiplex PCR; TCRdb holds only in-frame clones, not every one. V and J calls plus clone size are reproduced from that table; the DNA served to infer D and trimming. Among more than 85,000 clones listed, approximately 84% were seen once. Looked up from germline, CDR1 is SGDLS and CDR2 is YYNGEE. The CDR3 covers 15 residues. The ends lost 3 bases at V and 8 bases at J; junction bases unmatched: 3. This sample stems from a study of blood T cell repertoires in COVID-19. Overall study context: The United States, Italy and Spain supplied acute and convalescent COVID-19 samples. T cells, B-cell-depleted T cells, or PBMCs provided the cDNA or gDNA that served as material.

The clonotype comes from a man between 65 and 85 years old with acute or convalescent COVID-19. The sample was peripheral blood. The rearrangement joins TRBV9 to TRBJ2-1, with TRBD2 matching 15 bases. CDR3 bases: TGTGCCAGCAGCGCCGGACTAGCGGGGGGGCATGAGCAGTTCTTC. Translation: CASSAGLAGGHEQFF.